Below are 31 T cell receptor beta chains sequenced from a single sample in a study of control samples from healthy donors and cancer patients. Sequenced by immunoSEQ multiplex PCR; TCRdb stores in-frame clones only, minus some. This table has approximately 150,000 clones, about nine tenths appearing once. The sequencing sample was made of blood. These receptors were obtained from a man aged 30 to 45 in good health.

The chain employs TRBV7-9 and TRBJ1-1; 11 positions match TRBD1. With V trimmed by 8 bases and J by 6 bases, 11 bases remained unmatched. The CDR3 consists of 15 residues. Germline lookup yields CDR1 SEHNR and CDR2 FQNEAQ (reference sequence). CDR3: CASEPGQGVHAEAFF. As DNA, the CDR3 is TGTGCCAGCGAGCCGGGACAGGGGGTCCATGCTGAAGCTTTCTTT.

The V call is TRBV24-1, the J call TRBJ2-7; 11 nucleotides agree with TRBD2. CDR1 is KGHDR and CDR2 is SFDVKD in the germline V gene. CDR3 length: 16 amino acids. V was pared by 4 bases and J by 5 bases, with 9 bases of the junction left unmatched. CDR3 region: CATSDATSGRGNEQYF. Written as DNA, the CDR3 is TGTGCCACCAGTGACGCCACTAGCGGGAGAGGAAACGAGCAGTACTTC.

DNA for the CDR3: TGTGCCAGCAGTGCCCCGGGACAGGGGGCAGGACAGCCCCAGCATTTT. Translated, it gives CASSAPGQGAGQPQHF. The V and J genes are TRBV6-1 and TRBJ1-5, with 12 bases lining up with TRBD1. V was pared by 4 bases and J by 7 bases, with 8 bases of the junction left unmatched. The V gene's germline CDR1 is MNHNS and CDR2 SASEGT. The CDR3 is 16 residues long.

In this sample, this clone turned up a few times. This sequence joins TRBV29-1 and TRBJ1-2; D is ambiguous. Germline CDR1 SQVTM, CDR2 ANQGSEA. CDR3 length: 12 amino acids. Trimming removed 4 bases from V and 3 bases from J, with 9 bases in between. CDR3 coding DNA: TGCAGCGTTGGGCAGAACCACTATGGCTACACCTTC. It is translated as CSVGQNHYGYTF. Supplemented by reference TRBV29-1 and TRBJ1-2, the full variable domain reads SAVISQKPSRDICQRGTSLTIQCQVDSQVTMMFWYRQQPGQSLTLIATANQGSEATYESGFVIDKFPISRPNLTFSTLTVSNMSPEDSSIYLCSVGQNHYGYTFGSGTRLTVV.

This clone was recorded a few times. This chain links TRBV27 with TRBJ1-3; D not certain. Germline CDR1 reads MNHEY; CDR2 reads SMNVEV (reference sequence). This CDR3 has 13 residues. V was pared by 6 bases and J by 3 bases, with 9 bases between. The CDR3 DNA reads TGTGCCAGCAGGTCTCAAAATGGAAACACCATATATTTT. Its translation is CASRSQNGNTIYF.

Here the CDR3 reads CASSPGQGGDEQYF. CDR3 in DNA: TGTGCCAGCAGTCCGGGACAGGGTGGTGACGAGCAGTACTTC. This chain joins TRBV7-2 and TRBJ2-7; 9 nucleotides agree with TRBD1. Germline V gene data show CDR1 as SGHTA and CDR2 as FQGNSA. V shed 6 bases and J 5 bases; nucleotides not matched to a gene: 8. This CDR3 contains 14 residues.

This clone was found once. V usage is TRBV7-9 and J usage is TRBJ2-3, with D tentatively TRBD1 (6 bases). Germline CDR1 reads SEHNR; CDR2 reads FQNEAQ (reference sequence). The V gene lost 1 base and the J gene lost 1 base, with 9 bases spanning the gap. This CDR3 has 15 residues. CDR3 in DNA: TGTGCCAGCAGCTTAGGGGCAGGGGGCACAGATACGCAGTATTTT. Protein: CASSLGAGGTDTQYF.

This clone has more than one count but fewer than ten. The chain recombines TRBV6-6 with TRBJ2-1; the D gene is possibly TRBD1 (7 bases). V dropped 8 bases and J dropped 5 bases, with 10 bases sitting between them. The CDR3 spans 12 residues. Germline-derived CDR1 and CDR2 are MNHNY and SVGAGI (reference sequence). CDR3 sequence: CASGGTDNEQFF. CDR3 nucleotide sequence: TGTGCCAGCGGAGGGACAGACAATGAGCAGTTCTTC.

The V and J genes are TRBV7-6 and TRBJ1-1; no reliable D call. V lost 1 base and J 1 base, leaving 7 bases between the germline ends. CDR1 and CDR2 (germline): SGHVS, FNYEAQ. This CDR3 spans 14 amino acids. The DNA of the CDR3 is TGTGCCAGCAGCTTAGAGAGAGGGAACACTGAAGCTTTCTTT. Protein sequence: CASSLERGNTEAFF. Variable domain in full (rest from reference TRBV7-6 and TRBJ1-1): GAGVSQSPRYKVTKRGQDVALRCDPISGHVSLYWYRQALGQGPEFLTYFNYEAQQDKSGLPNDRFSAERPEGSISTLTIQRTEQRDSAMYRCASSLERGNTEAFFGQGTRLTVV.

The chain links TRBV19 to TRBJ2-2, with D possibly called TRBD1 or TRBD2 (5 bases each). The CDR3 consists of 15 residues. The V gene's germline CDR1 is LNHDA and CDR2 SQIVND (reference sequence). V was trimmed by 3 bases and J by 0 bases, leaving 8 bases between them. The CDR3 nucleotides are TGTGCCAGTAGTATGGGGACGCCGAACACCGGGGAGCTGTTTTTT. Protein product: CASSMGTPNTGELFF.

The chain joins TRBV5-1 to TRBJ2-3; 12 bases align to TRBD2. Germline V gene data show CDR1 as SGHRS and CDR2 as YFSETQ. Trimming at V came to 0 bases and at J to 1 base, leaving 6 bases not matched to a gene. The CDR3 loop spans 18 amino acids. The DNA for the CDR3 is TGCGCCAGCAGCTTGGTGCTAGCGGGAGGGTGGGGCACAGATACGCAGTATTTT. It is translated as CASSLVLAGGWGTDTQYF.

The J gene is TRBJ2-3, the V gene TRBV7-2; 8 positions agree with TRBD1. V was pared by 5 bases and J by 5 bases, with 12 bases of the junction left unmatched. The germline V gene has CDR1 SGHTA and CDR2 FQGNSA. The CDR3 is made up of 16 amino acids. The CDR3 bases are TGTGCCAGCAGCCCCCAATCCGGGACAGGCTTAGATACGCAGTATTTT. Protein sequence: CASSPQSGTGLDTQYF.

The chain uses TRBV4-2 and TRBJ2-5; TRBD2 matches 14 bases. V gave up 4 bases and J gave up 5 bases; unmatched junction bases: 3. From germline, CDR1 is LGHNA and CDR2 YNFKEQ. There are 15 residues in the CDR3. CDR3 region: CASSPRTSGGETQYF. CDR3 in DNA: TGTGCCAGCAGCCCCCGGACTAGCGGGGGGGAGACCCAGTACTTC.

Worth noting for this clone: A read error may account for a junction end that differs from germline. The rearrangement uses TRBV7-3 and TRBJ1-6; TRBD1 agrees at 9 bases. The CDR3 extends over 10 amino acids. The germline V gene encodes CDR1 SGHTA and CDR2 FQGTGA. The CDR3: CASSLTGTGF. CDR3 nucleotides: TGTGCCAGCAGCTTAACGGGGACAGGGTTT.

The chain uses TRBV7-2 and TRBJ1-2; D remains unclear. Between the trimmed V and J ends, which lost 0 bases and 8 bases, there was a span of 10 bases. CDR1 and CDR2 (germline): SGHTA, FQGNSA. This CDR3 spans 13 amino acids. The CDR3 sequence is CASSLAATGGYTF. The CDR3 DNA follows: TGTGCCAGCAGCTTAGCTGCAACGGGAGGCTACACCTTC.

The chain has TRBV28 and TRBJ1-1; a possible D gene is TRBD1 (5 bases). The CDR3 has 15 amino acids. Germline CDR1 reads MDHEN; CDR2 reads SYDVKM. V was clipped by 3 bases and J by 0 bases, with 11 bases between them. The CDR3 DNA is TGTGCCAGCAGTTTTCGGGGCAGTATGAACACTGAAGCTTTCTTT. Residues: CASSFRGSMNTEAFF.

The chain combines TRBV6-2 or TRBV6-3 with TRBJ2-1; no firm D call. The V gene lost 4 bases and the J gene lost 7 bases, with 8 bases spanning the gap. CDR3 length: 12 residues. Germline CDR1 reads MNHEY; CDR2 reads SVGEGT. The CDR3 reads CASSLMWNEQFF. For the CDR3, the DNA is TGTGCCAGCAGTTTAATGTGGAATGAGCAGTTCTTC.

The chain combines TRBV5-6 with TRBJ2-7, with 10 bases that match TRBD1. Germline V CDR1 and CDR2: SGHDT, YYEEEE. V lost 4 bases and J lost 3; bases outside the gene matches: 4. This CDR3 has 14 residues. Here the CDR3 DNA reads TGTGCCAGCAGCGACGGACAGGGGGACTACGAGCAGTACTTC. Residues: CASSDGQGDYEQYF. The complete variable domain, with remaining parts taken from reference TRBV5-6 and TRBJ2-7, reads DAGVTQSPTHLIKTRGQQVTLRCSPKSGHDTVSWYQQALGQGPQFIFQYYEEEERQRGNFPDRFSGHQFPNYSSELNVNALLLGDSALYLCASSDGQGDYEQYFGPGTRLTVT.

Regarding this clone: This specimen includes other DNA sequences encoding the same CDR3. The chain employs TRBV18 and TRBJ2-7; 8 bases are a match to TRBD1. The CDR3 contains 15 residues. With 3 bases clipped from V and 2 bases from J, the junction kept 6 bases outside the gene matches. Germline CDR1 reads KGHSH; CDR2 reads LQKENI. CDR3: CASSPLTGATYEQYF. CDR3 bases: TGTGCCAGCTCACCTTTGACAGGGGCGACCTACGAGCAGTACTTC.

The J gene is TRBJ2-7, the V gene TRBV5-4, with 10 bases identical to TRBD1. The trim removed 6 bases at V and 5 bases at J, leaving 11 bases unmatched. CDR1 is SGHNT, CDR2 YYREEE, per germline (reference sequence). The CDR3 totals 15 residues. This CDR3 is CASTPGRQGANEQYF. CDR3 coding DNA: TGTGCCAGCACCCCCGGGAGACAGGGGGCAAACGAGCAGTACTTC.

V gene TRBV21-1 combines with J gene TRBJ1-1. TRBV21-1 is a recognized pseudogene. The length of the CDR3 is 14 residues. The CDR3 protein is CASSVRPKNTEAFF. CDR3 nucleotide sequence: TGTGCCAGCAGCGTGCGGCCGAAGAACACTGAAGCTTTCTTT.

The chain couples TRBV5-6 to TRBJ1-4; no clear D. V lost 0 bases to trimming and J lost 8 bases, with 17 bases between them. The germline gives CDR1 SGHDT, CDR2 YYEEEE. There are 16 residues in the CDR3. The CDR3 protein is CASSLAGNGVQEKLFF. The CDR3 coding sequence is TGTGCCAGCAGCTTGGCGGGGAACGGGGTACAGGAAAAACTGTTTTTT.

The chain joins TRBV30 to TRBJ1-3; D is unresolved. CDR1 is GTSNPN and CDR2 is SVGIG in the germline V gene (reference sequence). CDR3 length: 13 residues. Trimming pared 2 bases from V and 0 bases from J, leaving 5 bases between. This CDR3 is CAWSTGSGNTIYF. As DNA, the CDR3 is TGTGCCTGGAGTACGGGCTCTGGAAACACCATATATTTT.

The chain couples TRBV5-1 to TRBJ2-5, with no clear D. V was pared by 7 bases and J by 5 bases, with 15 bases between. Germline V gene sequence: CDR1 SGHRS, CDR2 YFSETQ. The CDR3 runs to 13 residues. This CDR3 is CASASGLSETQYF. CDR3 nucleotide sequence: TGCGCCAGCGCCTCGGGCCTGTCGGAGACCCAGTACTTC.

The chain joins TRBV7-3 to TRBJ2-3; D gene unclear. Germline CDR1 is SGHTA and CDR2 is FQGTGA. The V gene lost 8 bases and the J gene lost 0 bases, with 12 bases spanning the gap. This CDR3 contains 14 residues. CDR3 protein: CASAPQASTDTQYF. Here the CDR3 DNA reads TGTGCCAGCGCCCCCCAGGCTAGCACAGATACGCAGTATTTT.

This sequence joins TRBV4-2 and TRBJ1-1; no definite D call. V shed 1 base and J shed 1 base, with 7 bases lying between them. The length of the CDR3 is 14 residues. Germline CDR1 LGHNA, CDR2 YNFKEQ. The CDR3 bases are TGTGCCAGCAGCCAAGTTGGGGAGAACACTGAAGCTTTCTTT. This translates into CASSQVGENTEAFF.

The chain is built from TRBV24-1 and TRBJ1-2; tentatively, D is TRBD1 (5 bases). Looked up from germline, CDR1 is KGHDR and CDR2 is SFDVKD. This CDR3 is 13 amino acids long. Trimming removed 2 bases from V and 8 bases from J, with 11 bases in between. The CDR3 region is CATSDSGITGYTF. In DNA, the CDR3 is TGTGCCACCAGTGATTCAGGGATTACCGGCTACACCTTC.

The V call is TRBV6-1, the J call TRBJ2-7; D assignment may be TRBD1 or TRBD2 (5 bases each). Trimming took 2 bases from V and 2 from J, leaving 13 bases between them. CDR3 length equals 15 residues. CDR1 and CDR2 from the germline V gene are MNHNS and SASEGT. As DNA, the CDR3 is TGTGCCAGCAGTGAATTGAGGGACGTAGCCTACGAGCAGTACTTC. Protein sequence: CASSELRDVAYEQYF.

This sequence joins TRBV5-6 and TRBJ1-4, with D uncertain. CDR3 size: 17 residues. The germline V and J ends were trimmed by 2 bases and 0 bases, with 14 bases remaining between them. Germline V gene sequence: CDR1 SGHDT, CDR2 YYEEEE. CDR3 bases: TGTGCCAGCAGCTTCGGCCTCAGGAGTGCAACTAATGAAAAACTGTTTTTT. Its translation is CASSFGLRSATNEKLFF.

This clone was observed once. The chain has TRBV27 and TRBJ1-5, with 10 nucleotides matching TRBD1. This CDR3 contains 15 residues. The V segment lost 3 bases and the J segment 6 bases; nucleotides outside the gene matches: 5. Germline-derived CDR1 and CDR2 are MNHEY and SMNVEV (reference sequence). The DNA for the CDR3 is TGTGCCAGCAGTTTTAAATGGGACAGGGGTCAGCCCCAGCATTTT. Translating gives CASSFKWDRGQPQHF.

Notes on this clone: Likely a read error: the CDR3 ends without its conserved phenylalanine or tryptophan. The limits of the CDR3 on the DNA are not certain, so only TCRdb's listed CDR3 is given. The gene calls are TRBV6-1 and TRBJ1-2. CDR1 is MNHNS, CDR2 SASEGT, per germline. The CDR3 totals 11 residues, both ends included. CDR3 amino acids: CASSEARGQTV.